The rows below give T cell receptor beta chains drawn from one sample of a study of OX40 agonist ivuxolimab in advanced cancers. Profiled with immunoSEQ multiplex PCR; TCRdb holds only in-frame clones, not every one. This table holds over 80,000 clones, less than 90% found once. This specimen consisted of CD4+ or CD8+ T cells sorted from blood, obtained in a trial of the OX40 agonist ivuxolimab. These receptor sequences come from an adult with an advanced solid tumor such as melanoma, head and neck, liver or kidney cancer. Both conserved end residues are part of each CDR3. The D gene is left open where the match is weak. Size values are once, few and many counts, or a class for expanded clones, and some rows have none.

len: 16; v_gene: TRBV30; j_gene: TRBJ1-3; abundance: -; d_gene: -; CDR3nt: TGTGCCTGGACCGCTGGTGGGGAGATCTCTGGAAACACCATATATTTT; CDR3aa: CAWTAGGEISGNTIYF
len: 15; v_gene: TRBV7-9; j_gene: TRBJ2-5; abundance: -; d_gene: TRBD1; CDR3nt: TGTGCCAGCAGCCCTAGGCCCGGACAGGGAGAGACCCAGTACTTC; CDR3aa: CASSPRPGQGETQYF
len: 14; v_gene: TRBV6-5; j_gene: TRBJ1-1; abundance: -; d_gene: -; CDR3nt: TGTGCCAGCAGTTACGGGGATGCGAACACTGAAGCTTTCTTT; CDR3aa: CASSYGDANTEAFF
len: 15; v_gene: TRBV18; j_gene: TRBJ2-1; abundance: -; d_gene: TRBD2; CDR3nt: TGTGCCAGCTCATCCCGGACTAGCGGGGAAAATGAGCAGTTCTTC; CDR3aa: CASSSRTSGENEQFF
len: 14; v_gene: TRBV6-1; j_gene: TRBJ1-1; abundance: -; d_gene: -; CDR3nt: TGTGCCAGCTACCCCCGCCAGGTTAACACTGAAGCTTTCTTT; CDR3aa: CASYPRQVNTEAFF
len: 17; v_gene: TRBV9; j_gene: TRBJ2-1; abundance: once; d_gene: TRBD2; CDR3nt: TGTGCCAGCAGCGTAGAAACTACTAGCGGACACTACAATGAGCAGTTCTTC; CDR3aa: CASSVETTSGHYNEQFF
len: 14; v_gene: TRBV30; j_gene: TRBJ2-1; abundance: -; d_gene: TRBD2; CDR3nt: TGTGCCTCCGGACTAGCGCGAAACTACAATGAGCAGTTCTTC; CDR3aa: CASGLARNYNEQFF
len: 15; v_gene: TRBV9; j_gene: TRBJ1-2; abundance: -; d_gene: -; CDR3nt: TGTGCCAGCAGCTTCAACCCGGGGGCCTTCTATGGCTACACCTTC; CDR3aa: CASSFNPGAFYGYTF
len: 16; v_gene: TRBV7-9; j_gene: TRBJ2-7; abundance: once; d_gene: TRBD1; CDR3nt: TGTGCCAGCAGCTTACGGCGCAGGGGGACCACCTACGAGCAGTACTTC; CDR3aa: CASSLRRRGTTYEQYF
len: 11; v_gene: TRBV20-1; j_gene: TRBJ1-1; abundance: -; d_gene: -; CDR3nt: TGCAGTGCTAGAGGAATTCCTGAAGCTTTCTTT; CDR3aa: CSARGIPEAFF
len: 16; v_gene: TRBV9; j_gene: TRBJ2-3; abundance: -; d_gene: TRBD1; CDR3nt: TGTGCCAGCAGCTCCCAGAGACAGGGGGCTACAGATACGCAGTATTTT; CDR3aa: CASSSQRQGATDTQYF
len: 15; v_gene: TRBV7-2; j_gene: TRBJ1-2; abundance: few; d_gene: -; CDR3nt: TGTGCCAGCAGCCCGACCCCCCCTGGTGGGCATGGCTACACCTTC; CDR3aa: CASSPTPPGGHGYTF
len: 16; v_gene: TRBV6-6; j_gene: TRBJ1-1; abundance: -; d_gene: TRBD1; CDR3nt: TGTGCCAGCAGTTCGGAGAACAGGGGGCTGGGCACTGAAGCTTTCTTT; CDR3aa: CASSSENRGLGTEAFF
len: 16; v_gene: TRBV19; j_gene: TRBJ1-2; abundance: -; d_gene: -; CDR3nt: TGTGCCAGTAGTACACTCCCGGACTGGGAGGCCTATGGCTACACCTTC; CDR3aa: CASSTLPDWEAYGYTF
len: 14; v_gene: TRBV19; j_gene: TRBJ1-5; abundance: -; d_gene: -; CDR3nt: TGTGCCAGTAGGTGGACGGCAGGTGATCAGCCCCAGCATTTT; CDR3aa: CASRWTAGDQPQHF
len: 16; v_gene: TRBV7-3; j_gene: TRBJ2-1; abundance: -; d_gene: TRBD2; CDR3nt: TGTGCCAGCAGCTTAACTAGCGGGAGAATCTTGAATGAGCAGTTCTTC; CDR3aa: CASSLTSGRILNEQFF
len: 15; v_gene: TRBV6-1; j_gene: TRBJ2-7; abundance: once; d_gene: TRBD2; CDR3nt: TGTGCCAGCAGTGGCCTAGCGGGGGGGTTTTACGAGCAGTACTTC; CDR3aa: CASSGLAGGFYEQYF
len: 15; v_gene: TRBV30; j_gene: TRBJ1-1; abundance: -; d_gene: -; CDR3nt: TGTGCCTGGAGTGTAGGAGGAAGGGCCTACACTGAAGCTTTCTTT; CDR3aa: CAWSVGGRAYTEAFF
len: 16; v_gene: TRBV5-1; j_gene: TRBJ2-1; abundance: -; d_gene: -; CDR3nt: TGCGCCAGCAGTTACACATTGACAGGTTTGAACAATGAGCAGTTCTTC; CDR3aa: CASSYTLTGLNNEQFF
len: 15; v_gene: TRBV7-2; j_gene: TRBJ2-3; abundance: -; d_gene: -; CDR3nt: TGTGCCAGCAGATCGCAACCGACAGCCACAGATACGCAGTATTTT; CDR3aa: CASRSQPTATDTQYF
len: 14; v_gene: TRBV7-9; j_gene: TRBJ1-2; abundance: -; d_gene: -; CDR3nt: TGTGCCAGCAGCCCCCCGTCCAGGTACGACGGCTACACCTTC; CDR3aa: CASSPPSRYDGYTF
len: 18; v_gene: TRBV21-1; j_gene: TRBJ1-2; abundance: -; d_gene: -; CDR3nt: TGTGCCAGCAGCAAAATGCATGCGGGACAGGGGTCTAACTATGGCTACACCTTC; CDR3aa: CASSKMHAGQGSNYGYTF
len: 13; v_gene: TRBV10-3; j_gene: TRBJ1-2; abundance: once; d_gene: TRBD1; CDR3nt: TGTGCCATCAGTGACCCACAGGGGAATGGCTACACCTTC; CDR3aa: CAISDPQGNGYTF